This T cell receptor beta chain was recovered during a study of CD8+ T cells in alopecia areata. Study conclusions and caveats: Persistence during tofacitinib was seen for many expanded lesional clones in scalp and blood. Against the mouse data, patients shared TCRs less clearly, possibly for HLA reasons.

Treatment described: oral pan-JAK inhibitor, 5-10 mg twice daily. CDR3 size: 14 residues. V was pared by 2 bases and J by 3 bases, with 9 bases between. Per the germline V gene, CDR1 is LNHNV and CDR2 is YYDKDF (reference sequence). RNA extraction was followed by reverse transcription into cDNA, which acted as the sequencing template. Profiled with immunoSEQ multiplex PCR; TCRdb holds only in-frame clones, not every one. Seen here are under 200,000 clones, about three fifths observed once, and the top ten hold 0.7% to 1%. To note about this clone: Its antigen remains unknown.

This receptor was identified in a human donor with alopecia areata. Material: CD4+ T cells sorted from blood, obtained at week 4, from a patient treated with tofacitinib. The rearrangement joins TRBV15 to TRBJ2-3; unclear D gene. In DNA, the CDR3 is TGTGCCACCAGCAGAAAGGCAGCGACAGATACGCAGTATTTT. Amino acid sequence: CATSRKAATDTQYF. Together with reference TRBV15 and TRBJ2-3, the CDR3 gives the full variable domain: DAMVIQNPRYQVTQFGKPVTLSCSQTLNHNVMYWYQQKSSQAPKLLFHYYDKDFNNEADTPDNFQSRRPNTSFCFLDIRSPGLGDTAMYLCATSRKAATDTQYFGPGTRLTVL.